One and the same sample provided the 6 T cell receptor beta chains below, sequenced in a study of beta chain features in type 1 diabetes. Expressed TCRB transcripts were sequenced because the entire RNA isolate underwent reverse transcription. Profiling relied on immunoSEQ multiplex PCR, and the TCRdb table lists in-frame clones only, not all of them. Of approximately 160,000 clones listed, 9% to 10% are singletons. The sample was central memory CD4+ T cells from blood. The receptors derive from a woman under 30 in good health.

This clone was found a few times. J is TRBJ1-6 and V is TRBV4-3; weak D call: TRBD1 (6 bases). Germline assignment: CDR1 LGHNA and CDR2 YSLEER. This CDR3 region has 15 residues. V was cut by 4 bases and J by 6 bases, with 13 bases left in between. In DNA, the CDR3 is TGCGCCAGCAGCCCCCAGACAGGTGGTAATTCACCCCTCCACTTT. This codes for CASSPQTGGNSPLHF.

The chain has TRBV5-1 and TRBJ2-1, with a tentative D call TRBD2 (6 bases). Germline-derived CDR1 and CDR2 are SGHRS and YFSETQ. The CDR3 consists of 16 residues. Deletions cut 0 bases from V and 8 bases from J, with 18 bases between. In nucleotides, the CDR3 is TGCGCCAGCAGCTTGGCCGGCGGGGCCCGGAGAGATGAGCAGTTCTTC. Translated: CASSLAGGARRDEQFF.

This clone was counted only a few times. The chain recombines TRBV27 with TRBJ1-1; tentative D call: TRBD1 (5 bases). CDR1 and CDR2 from the germline V gene are MNHEY and SMNVEV (reference sequence). The germline V and J ends were trimmed by 2 bases and 9 bases, with 13 bases remaining between them. The CDR3 consists of 13 residues. The CDR3 protein is CASSLTATDKAFF. For the CDR3, the DNA is TGTGCCAGCAGTTTAACGGCGACAGACAAAGCTTTCTTT.

This clone was recorded a few times. The gene calls are TRBV9 and TRBJ2-2, with 8 bases aligning to TRBD2. The CDR3 is made up of 17 amino acids. V lost 6 bases to trimming and J lost 2 bases; unmatched junction nucleotides: 12. Per the germline V gene, CDR1 is SGDLS and CDR2 is YYNGEE. The CDR3 DNA is TGTGCCAGCACCAGAAGCGGGAGCGCGATCAACACCGGGGAGCTGTTTTTT. Amino acid sequence: CASTRSGSAINTGELFF. The variable domain in full, with the rest retrieved from reference TRBV9 and TRBJ2-2, is DSGVTQTPKHLITATGQRVTLRCSPRSGDLSVYWYQQSLDQGLQFLIQYYNGEERAKGNILERFSAQQFPDLHSELNLSSLELGDSALYFCASTRSGSAINTGELFFGEGSRLTVL.

This chain uses TRBV11-2 with TRBJ2-3; D perhaps matches TRBD2 (6 bases). The CDR3 loop spans 15 amino acids. The germline gives CDR1 SGHAT, CDR2 FQNNGV. V gave up 2 bases and J gave up 1 base, with 10 bases separating them. CDR3 DNA sequence: TGTGCCAGCAGCTTACTTGGCGGGGGCACAGATACGCAGTATTTT. Translated: CASSLLGGGTDTQYF.

The chain uses TRBV7-8 and TRBJ2-5; tentative D call: TRBD1 (5 bases). From germline, CDR1 is SGHVS and CDR2 FQNEAQ. CDR3 size: 14 residues. Trimming stripped 1 base from V and 4 bases from J, with 10 bases between. The CDR3 DNA reads TGTGCCAGCAGCTTAGAGGGGTGGGGAGAGACCCAGTACTTC. Its protein is CASSLEGWGETQYF.